This TCR beta chain was identified in a study of T-cell reconstitution after alpha-beta-depleted transplantation in children. This clonotype has more than one count but fewer than ten. Unique molecular identifiers tagged the TCRbeta library. Each CDR3 protein gets one entry after TCRdb re-called the PCR reads with MiXCR. This table holds fewer than 150,000 distinct CDR3 sequences, about 9.9% found once. V was trimmed by 6 bases and J by 11 bases, leaving 14 bases between them. The CDR3 consists of 11 residues. Looked up from germline, CDR1 is SQVTM and CDR2 is ANQGSEA. The sequence was collected from a girl under three years old who had a stem cell transplant for combined immunodeficiency, so the T cells may come from the graft donor. The chain employs TRBV29-1 and TRBJ2-1; no definite D call. Material: PBMCs, mostly from graft donor cells, obtained 180 days after TCRalphabeta/CD19-depleted stem cell transplant. DNA for the CDR3: TGCAGCGTCCACGACCTAACTCAGCAGTTCTTC. Its translation is CSVHDLTQQFF.